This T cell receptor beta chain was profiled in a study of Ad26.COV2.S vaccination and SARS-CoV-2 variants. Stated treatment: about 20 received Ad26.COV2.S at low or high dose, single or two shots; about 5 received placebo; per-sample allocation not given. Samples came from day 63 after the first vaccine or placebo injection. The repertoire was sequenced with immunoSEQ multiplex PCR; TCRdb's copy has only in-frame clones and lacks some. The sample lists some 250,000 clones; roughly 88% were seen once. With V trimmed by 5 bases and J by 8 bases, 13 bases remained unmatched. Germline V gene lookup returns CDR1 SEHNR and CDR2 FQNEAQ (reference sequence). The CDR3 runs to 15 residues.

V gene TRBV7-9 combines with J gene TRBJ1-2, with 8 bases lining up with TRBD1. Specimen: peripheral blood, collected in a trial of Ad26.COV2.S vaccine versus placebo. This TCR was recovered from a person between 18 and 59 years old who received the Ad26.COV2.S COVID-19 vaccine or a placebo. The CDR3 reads CASSTSDRVDVGYTF. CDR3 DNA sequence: TGTGCCAGCAGCACATCGGACAGGGTGGATGTCGGCTACACCTTC. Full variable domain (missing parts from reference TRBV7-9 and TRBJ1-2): DTGVSQNPRHKITKRGQNVTFRCDPISEHNRLYWYRQTLGQGPEFLTYFQNEAQLEKSRLLSDRFSAERPKGSFSTLEIQRTEQGDSAMYLCASSTSDRVDVGYTFGSGTRLTVV.